This T cell receptor (beta chain) emerged from a study of blood T cell repertoires in COVID-19. This CDR3 has 13 residues. From germline, CDR1 is MNHEY and CDR2 SVGAGI. V was pared by 10 bases and J by 3 bases, with 10 bases between. Generated by immunoSEQ multiplex PCR, the TCRdb table keeps only in-frame clones and is missing some. This sample has about 230,000 clones, with less than 90% found just once. This clone was counted between two and nine times. The TCR was taken from a woman aged 70-85 years with active or convalescent COVID-19. Input material: peripheral blood. This sequence joins TRBV6-5 and TRBJ1-6; D gene unclear. The CDR3 sequence is CATEEGYNSPLHF. Here the CDR3 DNA reads TGTGCCACGGAAGAGGGCTATAATTCACCCCTCCACTTT.